Shown below are 27 T cell receptor beta chains from a single sample sequenced in a study of siplizumab effects on memory and regulatory T cells. The protocol was immunoSEQ multiplex PCR, while the TCRdb copy is restricted to in-frame clones and leaves out a portion. The sample includes more than 90,000 clones, 85% to 95% of them seen just once. Sequencing was carried out using non-Treg CD4+ T cells sorted from blood. The receptors here all came from a human donor in good health.

The chain joins TRBV6-6 to TRBJ2-7; no clear D gene. Germline CDR1 reads MNHNY; CDR2 reads SVGAGI (reference sequence). The V end lost 6 bases, the J end lost 2 bases, and 11 bases lay between the germline ends. This CDR3 is built from 13 residues. In nucleotides, the CDR3 is TGTGCCAGCAGCCGTTTTACCCCCTACGAGCAGTACTTC. Amino acids: CASSRFTPYEQYF.

V is TRBV5-1 and J is TRBJ2-1; 10 bases fit TRBD1. The CDR3 runs to 15 residues. Trimming removed 5 bases from V and 7 bases from J; junction bases left unmatched: 9. Germline V lookup: CDR1 SGHRS, CDR2 YFSETQ. CDR3 region: CASRGTGAPSNEQFF. The CDR3 bases are TGCGCCAGCAGGGGGACAGGGGCCCCTTCAAATGAGCAGTTCTTC.

The V call is TRBV20-1, the J call TRBJ2-7; a weak D match, TRBD1 (6 bases). The V end lost 5 bases, the J end lost 2 bases, and 7 bases lay between the germline ends. Looked up from germline, CDR1 is DFQATT and CDR2 is SNEGSKA (reference sequence). The CDR3 has 11 residues. The CDR3 spells CSARDTYEQYF. The CDR3 bases are TGCAGTGCTCGGGACACCTACGAGCAGTACTTC.

The chain has TRBV15 and TRBJ2-5; no clear D. The germline CDR1 and CDR2 sequences are LNHNV and YYDKDF (reference sequence). This CDR3 is built from 14 residues. V gave up 0 bases and J gave up 3 bases, with 8 bases separating them. The CDR3 bases are TGTGCCACCAGCAGAGATAACCGAAAAGAGACCCAGTACTTC. This translates into CATSRDNRKETQYF. The full variable domain, with the rest looked up from reference TRBV15 and TRBJ2-5, is DAMVIQNPRYQVTQFGKPVTLSCSQTLNHNVMYWYQQKSSQAPKLLFHYYDKDFNNEADTPDNFQSRRPNTSFCFLDIRSPGLGDTAMYLCATSRDNRKETQYFGPGTRLLVL.

The chain uses TRBV4-1 and TRBJ2-2; 12 bases match TRBD1. The CDR3 is 19 amino acids. In germline, CDR1 is MGHRA, CDR2 YSYEKL. The ends lost 2 bases at V and 1 base at J; junction bases unmatched: 8. In DNA form, the CDR3 reads TGCGCCAGCAGCCAACGGGACAGGGGGCGGGTGGGGAACACCGGGGAGCTGTTTTTT. Protein sequence: CASSQRDRGRVGNTGELFF.

V usage is TRBV5-4 and J usage is TRBJ2-7; TRBD1 agrees at 8 bases. Trimming at V came to 4 bases and at J to 0 bases, leaving 6 bases not matched to a gene. CDR1 and CDR2 from the germline V gene are SGHNT and YYREEE (reference sequence). The CDR3 contains 15 residues. CDR3 residues: CASSKPGQDSYEQYF. For the CDR3, the DNA is TGTGCCAGCAGCAAACCGGGACAGGACTCCTACGAGCAGTACTTC.

The chain couples TRBV10-3 to TRBJ2-7; D is tentatively TRBD1 or TRBD2 (5 bases each). Per the germline V gene, CDR1 is ENHRY and CDR2 is SYGVKD. The CDR3 is made up of 14 amino acids. V gave up 4 bases and J gave up 9 bases, with 19 bases separating them. The CDR3 DNA follows: TGTGCCATCAGTGGAGAGGGACCCAGACTGGGGCAGTACTTC. This encodes CAISGEGPRLGQYF.

The genes are TRBV7-9 and TRBJ2-3; the match to TRBD1 covers 8 bases. The CDR3 contains 15 residues. J was trimmed by 4 bases and V by 2 bases; bases with no gene match: 5. Germline lookup yields CDR1 SEHNR and CDR2 FQNEAQ (reference sequence). The DNA of the CDR3 is TGTGCCAGCAGCTTACACAGGGGGTTCCCAGATACGCAGTATTTT. Protein: CASSLHRGFPDTQYF.

This clone came up once. The rearrangement links TRBV6-6 to TRBJ1-5; D gene unclear. Trimming stripped 2 bases from V and 0 bases from J, with 11 bases between. From germline, CDR1 is MNHNY and CDR2 SVGAGI (reference sequence). This CDR3 region has 16 residues. The CDR3 DNA reads TGTGCCAGCAGTTACACAGAGGGCAGTAGCAATCAGCCCCAGCATTTT. Translating gives CASSYTEGSSNQPQHF.

This chain uses TRBV7-6 with TRBJ2-2, with D possibly being TRBD2 (5 bases). Germline loops: CDR1 SGHVS, CDR2 FNYEAQ. This CDR3 contains 15 residues. Trimming left V 7 bases short and J 1 base short, with 13 bases between. The CDR3 loop reads CASKEAELNTGELFF. In nucleotides, the CDR3 is TGTGCCAGCAAGGAGGCAGAGCTGAACACCGGGGAGCTGTTTTTT.

The chain has TRBV5-1 and TRBJ2-2; a possible D gene is TRBD2 (6 bases). In germline, CDR1 is SGHRS, CDR2 YFSETQ. This CDR3 has 14 amino acids. The germline V and J ends were trimmed by 1 base and 5 bases, with 9 bases remaining between them. The CDR3 spells CASSLRGGTGELFF. The DNA for the CDR3 is TGCGCCAGCAGCTTGCGGGGAGGAACCGGGGAGCTGTTTTTT.

This clone was detected only once. The rearrangement joins TRBV27 to TRBJ1-2; possibly TRBD1 for D (5 bases). Germline-derived CDR1 and CDR2 are MNHEY and SMNVEV (reference sequence). The CDR3 loop spans 14 amino acids. Trimming removed 6 bases from V and 4 bases from J, with 15 bases in between. The CDR3 protein is CASRPTGGGYGYTF. CDR3 nucleotides: TGTGCCAGCAGGCCTACCGGGGGGGGCTATGGCTACACCTTC.

The rearrangement uses TRBV5-1 and TRBJ2-3; D is possibly TRBD2 (5 bases). Trimming removed 4 bases from V and 4 bases from J, with 13 bases in between. Germline-derived CDR1 and CDR2 are SGHRS and YFSETQ. The CDR3 contains 14 residues. DNA for the CDR3: TGCGCCAGCAGCCAATTTCGGGGTTCAGATACGCAGTATTTT. It translates to CASSQFRGSDTQYF.

This rearrangement joins TRBV5-4 to TRBJ1-2; perhaps TRBD1 as D (5 bases). Trimming took 4 bases from V and 0 from J, leaving 16 bases between them. Germline CDR1 and CDR2: SGHNT and YYREEE (reference sequence). The CDR3 runs to 16 residues. Here the CDR3 reads CASSTRASTANYGYTF. The CDR3 DNA follows: TGTGCCAGCAGCACAAGAGCCTCGACAGCTAACTATGGCTACACCTTC.

This chain links TRBV6-6 with TRBJ1-2; no definite D call. Looked up from germline, CDR1 is MNHNY and CDR2 is SVGAGI (reference sequence). CDR3 length equals 13 residues. Trimming shortened V by 6 bases and J by 5 bases, and 13 bases separated the two germline ends. The CDR3 coding sequence is TGTGCCAGCAGCCCTACAACCGCTTATGGCTACACCTTC. Residues: CASSPTTAYGYTF.

V and J are TRBV11-2 and TRBJ2-7; possibly TRBD1 for D (6 bases). Per the germline V gene, CDR1 is SGHAT and CDR2 is FQNNGV. Trimming removed 3 bases from V and 3 bases from J, with 9 bases in between. The CDR3 is 13 amino acids. In DNA form, the CDR3 reads TGTGCCAGCAGCTTCGGACAGCACTACGAGCAGTACTTC. It specifies CASSFGQHYEQYF.

The chain is built from TRBV10-3 and TRBJ2-5; D not resolved. The V gene's germline CDR1 is ENHRY and CDR2 SYGVKD. The CDR3 is 14 amino acids. Trimming removed 0 bases at V and 3 bases at J, with 8 bases between. This CDR3 is CAISESGTEETQYF. In nucleotides, the CDR3 is TGTGCCATCAGTGAGTCTGGAACAGAAGAGACCCAGTACTTC.

The rearrangement uses TRBV18 and TRBJ2-5; the D gene could be TRBD1 or TRBD2 (5 bases each). This CDR3 has 14 amino acids. Germline V gene lookup returns CDR1 KGHSH and CDR2 LQKENI. V was clipped by 2 bases and J by 5 bases, with 12 bases between them. This CDR3 reads CASSPSLGDETQYF. The CDR3 DNA follows: TGTGCCAGCTCACCATCATTAGGGGACGAGACCCAGTACTTC.

The CDR3 nucleotides read TGTGCCACCAGCAGCTCCGGGACAGTCTTATACGAGCAGTACTTC. Translating it yields CATSSSGTVLYEQYF. J is TRBJ2-7 and V is TRBV15, with TRBD1 identical over 7 bases. Germline trimming cut 3 bases from V and 4 bases from J; bases unmatched to any gene: 9. CDR3 length: 15 residues. Germline assignment: CDR1 LNHNV and CDR2 YYDKDF (reference sequence). The whole variable domain, remainder taken from reference TRBV15 and TRBJ2-7, is DAMVIQNPRYQVTQFGKPVTLSCSQTLNHNVMYWYQQKSSQAPKLLFHYYDKDFNNEADTPDNFQSRRPNTSFCFLDIRSPGLGDTAMYLCATSSSGTVLYEQYFGPGTRLTVT.

CDR3 residues: CASSWLNRGPYEQYF. The CDR3 coding sequence is TGTGCCAGCAGCTGGCTTAACAGGGGACCCTACGAGCAGTACTTC. The chain has TRBV28 and TRBJ2-7; TRBD1 matches at 7 bases. V was clipped by 6 bases and J by 2 bases; unmatched bases: 10. The CDR3 length is 15 residues. Germline V gene data show CDR1 as MDHEN and CDR2 as SYDVKM. The entire variable domain, with the rest obtained from reference TRBV28 and TRBJ2-7, is as follows: DVKVTQSSRYLVKRTGEKVFLECVQDMDHENMFWYRQDPGLGLRLIYFSYDVKMKEKGDIPEGYSVSREKKERFSLILESASTNQTSMYLCASSWLNRGPYEQYFGPGTRLTVT.

The CDR3 reads CASSFGLSNQPQHF. CDR3 coding DNA: TGTGCCAGCAGCTTTGGCCTAAGCAATCAGCCCCAGCATTTT. The chain links TRBV11-2 to TRBJ1-5; D gene uncertain. V was shortened by 3 bases and J by 1 base, with 7 bases between the two germline ends. The CDR3 consists of 14 residues. CDR1 and CDR2 from the germline V gene are SGHAT and FQNNGV.

The chain recombines TRBV25-1 with TRBJ2-4; D may be TRBD1 or TRBD2 (5 bases each). V was pared by 4 bases and J by 0 bases, with 10 bases between. Germline V gene sequence: CDR1 MGHDK, CDR2 SYGVNS. The CDR3 is made up of 15 amino acids. The CDR3 loop is CASSAGAQAKNIQYF. In DNA form, the CDR3 reads TGTGCCAGCAGTGCCGGGGCACAAGCCAAAAACATTCAGTACTTC.

The table lists this clone with a few counts. V and J are TRBV11-2 and TRBJ2-3; D gene uncertain. The CDR3 loop spans 18 amino acids. V was shortened by 1 base and J by 2 bases, with 19 bases between the two germline ends. Germline loops: CDR1 SGHAT, CDR2 FQNNGV. The CDR3 coding sequence is TGTGCCAGCAGCTTAGGTCCGGGCCTCTATACGGCCACAGATACGCAGTATTTT. This encodes CASSLGPGLYTATDTQYF.

The rearrangement joins TRBV29-1 to TRBJ1-2; D gene unclear. Trimming cost V 6 bases and J 4 bases, with 18 bases left between them. The CDR3 runs 14 residues. CDR1 and CDR2 from the germline V gene are SQVTM and ANQGSEA. As DNA, the CDR3 is TGCAGCGTAGTCGCCAGGAATCAAATCTATGGCTACACCTTC. The encoded protein is CSVVARNQIYGYTF. The variable domain in full, with the rest retrieved from reference TRBV29-1 and TRBJ1-2, is SAVISQKPSRDICQRGTSLTIQCQVDSQVTMMFWYRQQPGQSLTLIATANQGSEATYESGFVIDKFPISRPNLTFSTLTVSNMSPEDSSIYLCSVVARNQIYGYTFGSGTRLTVV.

The rearrangement links TRBV28 to TRBJ2-3; 8 bases are shared with TRBD2. The CDR3 extends over 14 amino acids. Per the germline V gene, CDR1 is MDHEN and CDR2 is SYDVKM. Trimming cost V 6 bases and J 3 bases; bases outside gene matches: 5. CDR3 bases: TGTGCCAGCAGAACTAGCGGTACAACAGATACGCAGTATTTT. This codes for CASRTSGTTDTQYF.

The rearrangement uses TRBV9 and TRBJ1-4; TRBD1 aligns across 7 bases. V lost 2 bases to trimming and J lost 2 bases; unmatched junction nucleotides: 6. The V gene's germline CDR1 is SGDLS and CDR2 YYNGEE. The CDR3 length is 16 residues. DNA for the CDR3: TGTGCCAGCAGCGTTTCCTCAGGGGGGACTAATGAAAAACTGTTTTTT. Encoded protein: CASSVSSGGTNEKLFF.

Here the CDR3 reads CASSFLGASTDTQYF. The CDR3 region has the DNA TGTGCCAGCAGTTTTTTGGGGGCGAGCACAGATACGCAGTATTTT. The gene calls are TRBV28 and TRBJ2-3; weak D call: TRBD1 (6 bases). The CDR3 totals 15 residues. V gave up 3 bases and J gave up 0 bases, with 10 bases separating them. Germline V lookup: CDR1 MDHEN, CDR2 SYDVKM.